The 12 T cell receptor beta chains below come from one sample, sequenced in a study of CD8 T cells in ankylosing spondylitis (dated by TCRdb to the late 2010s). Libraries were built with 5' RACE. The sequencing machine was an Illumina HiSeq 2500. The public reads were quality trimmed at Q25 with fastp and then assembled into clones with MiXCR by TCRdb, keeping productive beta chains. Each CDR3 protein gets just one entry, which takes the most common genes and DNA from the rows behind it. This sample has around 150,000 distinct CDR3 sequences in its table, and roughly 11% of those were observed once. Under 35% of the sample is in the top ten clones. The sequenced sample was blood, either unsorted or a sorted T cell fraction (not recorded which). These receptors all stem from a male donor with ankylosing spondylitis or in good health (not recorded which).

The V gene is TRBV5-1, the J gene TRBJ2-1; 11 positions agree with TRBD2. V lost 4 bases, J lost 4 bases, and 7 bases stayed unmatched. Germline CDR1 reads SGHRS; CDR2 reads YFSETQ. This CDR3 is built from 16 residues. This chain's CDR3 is CASSAGTSGLYNEQFF. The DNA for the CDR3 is TGCGCCAGCAGCGCGGGGACTAGCGGTTTATACAATGAGCAGTTCTTC.

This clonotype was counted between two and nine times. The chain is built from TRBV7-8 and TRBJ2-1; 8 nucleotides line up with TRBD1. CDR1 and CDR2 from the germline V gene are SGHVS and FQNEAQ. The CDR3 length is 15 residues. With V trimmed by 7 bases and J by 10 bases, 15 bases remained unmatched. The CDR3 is CASTDWQGAVREQFF. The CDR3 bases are TGTGCCAGCACCGATTGGCAGGGGGCGGTTCGGGAGCAGTTCTTC.

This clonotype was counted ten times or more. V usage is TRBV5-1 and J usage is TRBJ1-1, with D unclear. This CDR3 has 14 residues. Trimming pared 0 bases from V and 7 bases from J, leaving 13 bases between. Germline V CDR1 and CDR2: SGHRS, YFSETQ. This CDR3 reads CASSLVASSVEAFF. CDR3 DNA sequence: TGCGCCAGCAGCTTGGTTGCTTCGTCGGTTGAAGCTTTCTTT.

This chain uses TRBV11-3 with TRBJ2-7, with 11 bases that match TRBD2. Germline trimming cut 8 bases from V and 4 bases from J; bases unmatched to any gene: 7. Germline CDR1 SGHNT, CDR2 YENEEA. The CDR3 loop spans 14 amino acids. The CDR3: CASGGLAGGYEQYF. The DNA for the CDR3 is TGTGCCAGCGGGGGGCTAGCGGGGGGATACGAGCAGTACTTC.

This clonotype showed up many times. The CDR3 sequence: CASSFRGQSYEQYF. CDR3 in DNA: TGTGCCAGCAGCTTCAGGGGGCAATCCTACGAGCAGTACTTC. This chain connects TRBV5-5 to TRBJ2-7; 8 positions match TRBD1. The CDR3 has 14 amino acids. V gave up 2 bases and J gave up 1 base; unmatched junction bases: 2. The germline V gene encodes CDR1 SGHKS and CDR2 YYEKEE (reference sequence).

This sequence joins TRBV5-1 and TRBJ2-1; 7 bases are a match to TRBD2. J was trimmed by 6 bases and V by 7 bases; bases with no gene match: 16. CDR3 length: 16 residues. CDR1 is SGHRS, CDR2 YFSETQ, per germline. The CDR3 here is CASATISGVGGNEQFF. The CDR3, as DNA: TGCGCCAGCGCGACCATAAGCGGGGTCGGGGGCAATGAGCAGTTCTTC.

CDR3 bases: TGTGCCAGCAGTTACGAGACAAGGAACTATGGCTACACCTTC. It codes for CASSYETRNYGYTF. V usage is TRBV6-5 and J usage is TRBJ1-2; no clear D. V was trimmed by 2 bases and J by 2 bases, leaving 9 bases between them. CDR1 MNHEY and CDR2 SVGAGI come from the germline V gene. The CDR3 is 14 amino acids.

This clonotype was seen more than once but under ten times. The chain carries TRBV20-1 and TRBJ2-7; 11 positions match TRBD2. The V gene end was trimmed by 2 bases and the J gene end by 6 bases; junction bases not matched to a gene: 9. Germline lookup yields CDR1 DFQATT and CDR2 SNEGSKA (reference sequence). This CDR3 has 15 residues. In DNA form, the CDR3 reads TGCAGTGCTAGATTCCTGACTAGCGGGAAAGGCGAGCAGTACTTC. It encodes CSARFLTSGKGEQYF.

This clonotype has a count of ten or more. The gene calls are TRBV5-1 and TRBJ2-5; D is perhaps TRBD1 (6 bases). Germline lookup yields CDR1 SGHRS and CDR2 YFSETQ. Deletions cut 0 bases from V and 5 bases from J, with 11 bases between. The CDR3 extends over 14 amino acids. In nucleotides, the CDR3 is TGCGCCAGCAGCTTGGGACAGGCCCCGGAGACCCAGTACTTC. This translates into CASSLGQAPETQYF.

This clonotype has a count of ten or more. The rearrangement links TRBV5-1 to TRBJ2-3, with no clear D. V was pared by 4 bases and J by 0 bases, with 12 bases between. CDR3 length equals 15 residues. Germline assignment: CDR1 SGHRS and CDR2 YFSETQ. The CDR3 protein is CASSPETSSTDTQYF. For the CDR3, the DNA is TGCGCCAGCAGCCCCGAGACTTCTAGCACAGATACGCAGTATTTT.

The CDR3 loop is CASSSGRARTGANVLTF. The DNA of the CDR3 is TGTGCCAGCAGCTCCGGACGGGCTCGGACTGGGGCCAACGTCCTGACTTTC. The chain is built from TRBV5-5 and TRBJ2-6; D is unresolved. Germline CDR1 SGHKS, CDR2 YYEKEE (reference sequence). V lost 3 bases to trimming and J lost 2 bases, with 15 bases between them. This CDR3 has 17 residues.

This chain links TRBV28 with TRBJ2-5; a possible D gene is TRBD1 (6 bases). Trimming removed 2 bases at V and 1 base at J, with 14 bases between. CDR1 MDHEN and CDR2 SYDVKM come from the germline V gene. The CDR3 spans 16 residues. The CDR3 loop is CASSLHQQGPQETQYF. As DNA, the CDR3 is TGTGCCAGCAGTTTACATCAACAGGGACCCCAAGAGACCCAGTACTTC.